The 13 T cell receptor beta chains below come from one sample, sequenced in a study of T cell responses to AZD1222 COVID-19 vaccine. Profiled with immunoSEQ multiplex PCR; TCRdb holds only in-frame clones, not every one. The sample lists some 150,000 clones, roughly 90% occurring once. Sequenced here: peripheral blood, sampled 28 days after the second AZD1222 dose. The source is an adult who received the AZD1222 COVID-19 vaccine.

This sequence joins TRBV6-5 and TRBJ2-7, with D unresolved. V was clipped by 8 bases and J by 7 bases, with 15 bases between them. CDR1 MNHEY and CDR2 SVGAGI come from the germline V gene. CDR3 length: 12 amino acids. CDR3: CASGSEAREQYF. The CDR3 coding sequence is TGTGCCAGCGGGTCAGAGGCCAGGGAGCAGTACTTC.

The chain uses TRBV21-1 and TRBJ1-1. TRBV21-1 is a pseudogene segment. This CDR3 region has 12 residues. Here the CDR3 DNA reads TGTGCCAGCAGCAAAAGGGGGGTGCAAGCTTTCTTT. It yields the protein CASSKRGVQAFF.

A single count supports this clone. The chain combines TRBV19 with TRBJ1-5, with 10 bases identical to TRBD1. CDR1 is LNHDA, CDR2 SQIVND, per germline (reference sequence). The CDR3 has 15 amino acids. J lost 4 bases, V lost 4 bases, and 4 bases had no gene match. This CDR3 is CASSKQDRGNQPQHF. The CDR3 DNA reads as TGTGCCAGTAGTAAACAGGACAGGGGGAATCAGCCCCAGCATTTT.

The V and J genes are TRBV6-5 and TRBJ1-6, with unresolved D. The germline V and J ends were trimmed by 7 bases and 6 bases, with 10 bases remaining between them. Looked up from germline, CDR1 is MNHEY and CDR2 is SVGAGI. This CDR3 region has 13 residues. In DNA, the CDR3 is TGTGCCAGCAATGCCGCGGTTAATTCACCCCTCCACTTT. Translation: CASNAAVNSPLHF.

The chain combines TRBV5-1 with TRBJ1-2; the match to TRBD1 covers 7 bases. Germline-derived CDR1 and CDR2 are SGHRS and YFSETQ. This CDR3 is built from 17 residues. V was clipped by 0 bases and J by 0 bases; unmatched bases: 8. The CDR3 is CASSLGHAGTANYGYTF. The CDR3 nucleotides are TGCGCCAGCAGCTTGGGGCATGCCGGGACAGCTAACTATGGCTACACCTTC.

The J gene is TRBJ1-1, the V gene TRBV2; possibly TRBD1 for D (5 bases). V was clipped by 6 bases and J by 6 bases, with 14 bases between them. Germline V gene sequence: CDR1 SNHLY, CDR2 FYNNEI. This CDR3 comprises 13 residues. CDR3 DNA: TGTGCCAGCAGGCTTAGAGGGACCTCTGAAGCTTTCTTT. Encoded protein: CASRLRGTSEAFF.

The DNA for the CDR3 is TGTGCCAGCAGGGGGCTTGGGAGACCAGGTGAAAAACTGTTTTTT. The encoded protein is CASRGLGRPGEKLFF. The rearrangement links TRBV2 to TRBJ1-4, with TRBD1 as a possible D gene (5 bases). CDR1 is SNHLY, CDR2 FYNNEI, per germline. Trimming removed 6 bases from V and 7 bases from J, with 18 bases in between. The CDR3 length is 15 residues.

CDR3 sequence reads: CAIGSENYGYTF. The CDR3, as DNA: TGTGCCATCGGGTCAGAAAACTATGGCTACACCTTC. The chain uses TRBV2 and TRBJ1-2, with unresolved D. The CDR3 consists of 12 residues. Germline lookup yields CDR1 SNHLY and CDR2 FYNNEI. V was shortened by 10 bases and J by 2 bases, with 11 bases between the two germline ends.

This chain connects TRBV2 to TRBJ1-5; D not certain. Germline V CDR1 and CDR2: SNHLY, FYNNEI. The CDR3 runs to 10 residues. Trimming took 6 bases from V and 13 from J, leaving 10 bases between them. The CDR3 region has the DNA TGTGCCAGCAGCCTCCGGGAACAGCATTTT. Encoded protein: CASSLREQHF.

The CDR3 region is CASSQEGTSGRRYPDTQYF. The CDR3 region has the DNA TGTGCCAGCAGCCAAGAAGGGACTAGCGGGAGACGGTATCCAGATACGCAGTATTTT. The chain is built from TRBV4-2 and TRBJ2-3; 14 bases line up with TRBD2. CDR1 and CDR2 from the germline V gene are LGHNA and YNFKEQ. The CDR3 contains 19 residues. J lost 4 bases, V lost 0 bases, and 9 bases had no gene match.

This rearrangement joins TRBV12-3 or TRBV12-4 to TRBJ2-1, with D possibly being TRBD2 (6 bases). This CDR3 is 13 amino acids long. Trimming left V 3 bases short and J 9 bases short, with 12 bases between. CDR3 nucleotides: TGTGCCAGCAGTTTTATTCGGGGAGGTGAGCAGTTCTTC. Translating it yields CASSFIRGGEQFF.

The genes are TRBV5-5 and TRBJ1-1; 7 nucleotides align to TRBD1. J gave up 1 base and V 2 bases, and 5 bases lay outside the gene matches. This CDR3 comprises 15 residues. Germline CDR1 is SGHKS and CDR2 is YYEKEE (reference sequence). This chain's CDR3 is CASSLRQGTNTEAFF. Here the CDR3 DNA reads TGTGCCAGCAGCTTACGACAGGGAACGAACACTGAAGCTTTCTTT.

The J gene is TRBJ1-2, the V gene TRBV6-1; no definite D call. Germline V CDR1 and CDR2: MNHNS, SASEGT. V was cut by 1 base and J by 1 base, with 4 bases left in between. This CDR3 comprises 13 residues. The CDR3 DNA is TGTGCCAGCAGTGAAGGAAATAACTATGGCTACACCTTC. This encodes CASSEGNNYGYTF.